Listed below are T cell receptor beta chains from one sample, sequenced in a study of cytomegalovirus exposure and HLA in healthy donors. Sequencing used immunoSEQ multiplex PCR; TCRdb keeps in-frame clones, though not all of them. The top ten hold roughly 2% of the sample, which has roughly 100,000 clones, under 80% seen once. Sequences were obtained from PBMCs. These receptors were obtained from a man aged 40-50 years in good health and CMV-seronegative. The CDR3 runs from the conserved cysteine through the conserved F or W. A D gene is named only where the DNA matches it firmly. A clone size is listed for some rows: how often the clone was seen (once, few, many), or a class if it is expanded.

d_gene,abundance,v_gene,j_gene,CDR3nt,CDR3aa
.,few,TRBV30,TRBJ2-1,TGTGCCTGGAGTAAGGGGATCAGCTCCTACAATGAGCAGTTCTTC,CAWSKGISSYNEQFF
TRBD1,.,TRBV7-2,TRBJ1-1,TGTGCCAGCAGCTTAGCTGTTACAGGGGGCGCCGGTGAAGCTTTCTTT,CASSLAVTGGAGEAFF
TRBD2,.,TRBV4-2,TRBJ2-3,TGTGCCAGCAGCCCACGGGTTAGCGGGGGATTAATAGGCACAGATACGCAGTATTTT,CASSPRVSGGLIGTDTQYF
.,few,TRBV23-1,TRBJ1-3,TGCGCCAGCAGTCAACTCTCTAAACGGAGCTCTGGAGGATGTAGTGAGAACACCATATATTTT,CASSQLSKRSSGGCSENTIYF
TRBD1,.,TRBV7-2,TRBJ2-7,TGTGCCAGCAGCTTAGCCCCCGGGACAGCCTACGAGCAGTACTTC,CASSLAPGTAYEQYF
.,few,TRBV9,TRBJ1-6,TGTGCCAGCAGCGTTATCGACTCTGATAATTCACCCCTCCACTTT,CASSVIDSDNSPLHF
.,.,TRBV28,TRBJ1-1,TGTGCCAGCAGTTTCACAGGGACGCCCTCCGCGACTCAGAACACTGAAGCTTTCTTT,CASSFTGTPSATQNTEAFF
TRBD1,.,TRBV9,TRBJ1-2,TGTGCCAGCAGCCCTACCGGGACAGGGATCGACTATGGCTACACCTTC,CASSPTGTGIDYGYTF
.,few,TRBV7-2,TRBJ1-2,TGTGCCAGCAGCCCGGTCGCCTCCGACTATGGCTACACCTTC,CASSPVASDYGYTF
.,.,TRBV4-1,TRBJ1-1,TGCGCCAGCAGCCAAGGAGGCAGGAGGACTGAAGCTTTCTTT,CASSQGGRRTEAFF
TRBD1,once,TRBV7-9,TRBJ1-5,TGTGCCGGAGGACAGGGGAATCAGCCCCAGCATTTT,CAGGQGNQPQHF
TRBD1,.,TRBV28,TRBJ1-4,TGTGCCAGCAGTCCAGCGGGGACAGGGTTTGAAAAACTGTTTTTT,CASSPAGTGFEKLFF
TRBD2,.,TRBV4-1,TRBJ2-1,TGCGCCAGCAGCCGTCCCAGCGGGAGCTCCTACAATGAGCAGTTCTTC,CASSRPSGSSYNEQFF
.,.,TRBV7-7,TRBJ2-3,TGTGCCAGCAGCTTAGGCGGGGCCGGGACAGATACGCAGTATTTT,CASSLGGAGTDTQYF
TRBD2,.,TRBV28,TRBJ2-7,TGTGCCAGCAGTCAGACTAGCGGATACGAGCAGTACTTC,CASSQTSGYEQYF
.,.,TRBV19,TRBJ2-6,TGTGCCAGTAGTACCATCTCTGGGGCCAACGTCCTGACTTTC,CASSTISGANVLTF
.,.,TRBV4-2,TRBJ1-2,TGTGCCAGCAGCCCAAGAGATGGCAGGGGTAACTATGGCTACACCTTC,CASSPRDGRGNYGYTF
.,.,TRBV7-9,TRBJ2-1,TGTGCCAGCAGCAAGCGGGTAAACTCCTACAATGAGCAGTTCTTC,CASSKRVNSYNEQFF
TRBD1,.,TRBV25-1,TRBJ1-5,TGTGCCAGCACCGGGGACAGGTCCAATCAGCCCCAGCATTTT,CASTGDRSNQPQHF
.,once,TRBV9,TRBJ1-3,TGTGCCAGCAGCCCACCCCGGGGGGCTGGAAACACCATATATTTT,CASSPPRGAGNTIYF
.,.,TRBV7-2,TRBJ2-7,TGTGCCAGCAGCTTAGCGCCCTCTGACAGGCGAGACGAGCAGTACTTC,CASSLAPSDRRDEQYF
.,.,TRBV11-2,TRBJ2-5,TGTGCCAGCAGCCTAGAGACTTCCGGTGAGACCCAGTACTTC,CASSLETSGETQYF
.,once,TRBV6-1,TRBJ2-1,TGTGCCAGCAGTGAAGGTGGCGGGAACAATGAGCAGTTCTTC,CASSEGGGNNEQFF
.,.,TRBV25-1,TRBJ2-2,TGTGCCAGCAGTGAAAGTCGGGCAGGGATCTCCGGGGAGCTGTTTTTT,CASSESRAGISGELFF
.,.,TRBV2,TRBJ1-2,TGTGCCAGCAGTGAAGCCGGGGGGGGGTCCTATGGCTACACCTTC,CASSEAGGGSYGYTF
TRBD2,.,TRBV15,TRBJ2-1,TGTGCCACCAGCAGACGGGGACTAGCGGGGGGGGTGACGGGAGAGCAGTTCTTC,CATSRRGLAGGVTGEQFF
.,.,TRBV9,TRBJ2-2,TGTGCCAGCAGCGTCCGTCACGGCGGGGAGCTGTTTTTT,CASSVRHGGELFF
TRBD1,.,TRBV2,TRBJ2-2,TGTGCCAGCAGCCTCGACAGGGTTGGCGGGGAGCTGTTTTTT,CASSLDRVGGELFF
.,.,TRBV19,TRBJ1-5,TGTGCCAGTAGTCCACCAGGGTATCAGCCCCAGCATTTT,CASSPPGYQPQHF
.,.,TRBV7-8,TRBJ2-7,TGTGCCAGCAGCTCCTTGACACAGGGCTTTACCTACGAGCAGTACTTC,CASSSLTQGFTYEQYF
TRBD1,.,TRBV9,TRBJ1-2,TGTGCCAGCAGCGTTCGACAGGGGGCTTGGGGCTACACCTTC,CASSVRQGAWGYTF
TRBD1,.,TRBV5-1,TRBJ1-1,TGCGCCAGCAGCTTGGGAGACAGGGCGGAGAGTGAAGCTTTCTTT,CASSLGDRAESEAFF
TRBD2,.,TRBV11-2,TRBJ2-1,TGTGCCAGCAGCCCCTTTTCCGGGGGGGGATACTGGTTCTTC,CASSPFSGGGYWFF
.,.,TRBV5-4,TRBJ2-1,TGTGCCAGCAGCTCTGGGGGGAGAGGTCGAGGTGAGCAGTTCTTC,CASSSGGRGRGEQFF
TRBD1,.,TRBV2,TRBJ2-1,TGTGCCAGCGGTCACGGGACAGGGTTCCGGGAGCAGTTCTTC,CASGHGTGFREQFF
.,.,TRBV4-3,TRBJ2-6,TGCGCCAGCAGCCAAGATAGTTCTCCTGGGGCCAACGTCCTGACTTTC,CASSQDSSPGANVLTF
.,.,TRBV5-5,TRBJ1-4,TGTGCCAGCAGCTCCCCTTCCCCAGGGTCTAATGAAAAACTGTTTTTT,CASSSPSPGSNEKLFF
TRBD1,.,TRBV9,TRBJ1-5,TGTGCCAGTTCACAGGGGACCAATCAGCCCCAGCATTTT,CASSQGTNQPQHF
TRBD1,.,TRBV10-1,TRBJ2-7,TGCGCCAGCAGTGGGGACAGGGTGCCCTACGAGCAGTACTTC,CASSGDRVPYEQYF
.,.,TRBV28,TRBJ1-2,TGTGCCAGCAGTTTAGGGGGGGGCCAATACTATGGCTACACCTTC,CASSLGGGQYYGYTF
.,.,TRBV19,TRBJ1-1,TGTGCCAGTAGTATAAAGGAGGGAGGTTCCACTGAAGCTTTCTTT,CASSIKEGGSTEAFF
.,.,TRBV5-4,TRBJ1-5,TGTGCCAGCAGCAGGGACACGGCTCAGCCCCAGCATTTT,CASSRDTAQPQHF
.,.,TRBV6-1,TRBJ2-1,TGTGCCAGCAGTGGTGGCGGGACGGGGAACAATGAGCAGTTCTTC,CASSGGGTGNNEQFF
TRBD2,.,TRBV28,TRBJ2-7,TGTGCCAGCAGTATCCGACTAGCGGGAGGCTACGAGCAGTACTTC,CASSIRLAGGYEQYF
.,.,TRBV9,TRBJ2-2,TGTGCCAGCAGCGTAGATGGGGGCAGGAACACCGGGGAGCTGTTTTTT,CASSVDGGRNTGELFF
.,.,TRBV19,TRBJ2-3,TGTGCCAGTAGTATCCCACCCCCTGGAGGCTTGACGCAGTATTTT,CASSIPPPGGLTQYF
TRBD1,.,TRBV18,TRBJ2-3,TGTGCCAGCACCACAGGGGCTGCCAGGTACACAGATACGCAGTATTTT,CASTTGAARYTDTQYF
.,.,TRBV7-6,TRBJ2-5,TGTGCCAGCAGCTTAGGGGGGCGAGAGATCCAGTACTTC,CASSLGGREIQYF
TRBD1,.,TRBV7-3,TRBJ1-3,TGTGCCAGCAGTTCCGACAGGGGACCTGGAAACACCATATATTTT,CASSSDRGPGNTIYF
.,.,TRBV7-9,TRBJ2-7,TGTTCCAGCAGTCCTACAGGGTCCTACGAGCAGTACTTC,CSSSPTGSYEQYF
.,.,TRBV7-2,TRBJ1-2,TGTGCCAGCAGCTTAGCGACAGCCTATGGCTACACCTTC,CASSLATAYGYTF
.,.,TRBV7-6,TRBJ2-1,TGTGCCAGCAGCTCTCTTGGACAACTGGTCGATGAGCAGTTCTTC,CASSSLGQLVDEQFF
TRBD1,.,TRBV7-9,TRBJ2-1,TGTGCCAGCAGCCGCCGCCGGGACAGTCTGGTCGATGAGCAGTTCTTC,CASSRRRDSLVDEQFF
TRBD2,.,TRBV4-1,TRBJ2-1,TGCGCCAGCAGCCCCTGGGCTAGCGGTTACAATGAGCAGTTCTTC,CASSPWASGYNEQFF
TRBD2,.,TRBV5-1,TRBJ2-1,TGCGCCAGCAGCTTGGATAGCGGGGTTTACAATGAGCAGTTCTTC,CASSLDSGVYNEQFF